Listed here are 18 T cell receptor beta chains from one sample, sequenced in a study of CD8+CD57+ T cells in acquired aplastic anemia. The TCR beta profiling, which covered VDJ combination and CDR3 sequence, was carried out using genomic DNA as the template. TCRdb used MiXCR to reprocess the reads, holding one entry per CDR3 protein. The table lists 150,000 to 200,000 distinct CDR3 sequences, about 60% of them singletons. What was sequenced was sorted CD4+, CD8+, or CD8+CD57+ T cells (not recorded which) from PBMCs. Every receptor here comes from a human donor in good health.

The genes are TRBV5-1 and TRBJ1-6; TRBD1 aligns across 7 bases. The CDR3 has 15 residues. The junction had 7 bases not matched to a gene; V was cut back by 0 bases and J by 10 bases. From germline, CDR1 is SGHRS and CDR2 YFSETQ. The CDR3 loop is CASSLEQGKRSPLHF. The DNA of the CDR3 is TGCGCCAGCAGCTTGGAACAGGGGAAAAGATCACCCCTCCACTTT.

The rearrangement links TRBV2 to TRBJ2-1; 10 nucleotides agree with TRBD2. Germline-derived CDR1 and CDR2 are SNHLY and FYNNEI. The V and J ends lost 1 base and 9 bases, in that order; junction bases with no gene match: 3. This CDR3 comprises 14 residues. The CDR3 here is CASSEGIAGGEQFF. The CDR3 DNA reads as TGTGCCAGCAGTGAAGGGATAGCGGGGGGTGAGCAGTTCTTC.

This clonotype has just one count. This chain joins TRBV7-8 and TRBJ2-7, with TRBD1 identical over 7 bases. V gave up 4 bases and J gave up 4 bases; unmatched junction bases: 4. Germline V gene lookup returns CDR1 SGHVS and CDR2 FQNEAQ. The CDR3 extends over 13 amino acids. The CDR3 DNA is TGTGCCAGCAGCTCGGGACAGCCTTACGAGCAGTACGTC. This translates into CASSSGQPYEQYV.

J is TRBJ2-3 and V is TRBV6-2 or TRBV6-3; 8 nucleotides match TRBD1. Germline CDR1 reads MNHEY; CDR2 reads SVGEGT. The CDR3 is made up of 17 amino acids. The V gene end was trimmed by 7 bases and the J gene end by 0 bases; junction bases not matched to a gene: 12. CDR3 sequence reads: CASNLNRGDLSTDTQYF. The CDR3 bases are TGTGCCAGCAATCTTAACAGGGGGGATTTGAGCACAGATACGCAGTATTTT.

V is TRBV15 and J is TRBJ2-1, with 9 nucleotides matching TRBD2. CDR1 is LNHNV, CDR2 YYDKDF, per germline (reference sequence). Trimming removed 0 bases from V and 4 bases from J; junction bases left unmatched: 7. The CDR3 length is 17 residues. The CDR3 DNA reads as TGTGCCACCAGCAGAGATCTAGCAGCGGGGGGTTACAATGAGCAGTTCTTC. Protein sequence: CATSRDLAAGGYNEQFF.

The rearrangement links TRBV5-1 to TRBJ2-3; possibly TRBD2 for D (6 bases). The germline CDR1 and CDR2 sequences are SGHRS and YFSETQ. The CDR3 is made up of 14 amino acids. The DNA for the CDR3 is TGCGCTAGCCAAAGGGAGGCTCGCACAGATACGCAGTATTTT. It codes for CASQREARTDTQYF.

The chain couples TRBV12-3 or TRBV12-4 to TRBJ2-1, with TRBD2 as a possible D gene (6 bases). V dropped 1 base and J dropped 14 bases, with 9 bases sitting between them. The CDR3 spans 11 residues. CDR3 nucleotide sequence: TGTGCCAGCAGTTTAGACTGGAGGGAGTTCTTC. Protein product: CASSLDWREFF.

This chain joins TRBV9 and TRBJ1-6, with D possibly being TRBD1 (5 bases). This CDR3 is built from 15 residues. Germline values: CDR1 SGDLS, CDR2 YYNGEE. V lost 0 bases and J lost 6, with 10 bases in between. As DNA, the CDR3 is TGTGCCAGCAGCGTAGGGGGGGTTGGTAATTCACCCCTCCACTTT. Translation gives CASSVGGVGNSPLHF.

This clonotype has only one observation. The gene calls are TRBV9 and TRBJ2-3; D might be TRBD1 (6 bases). The CDR3 sequence is 15 residues long. The V gene's germline CDR1 is SGDLS and CDR2 YYNGEE. The V and J ends lost 0 bases and 11 bases respectively, with 19 bases between them. As DNA, the CDR3 is TGTGCCAGCAGCGTAGGCGGACAGCCCTACAATGAGCAGTATTTT. As protein: CASSVGGQPYNEQYF.

This chain uses TRBV9 with TRBJ2-7; D is possibly TRBD1 (5 bases). This CDR3 contains 14 residues. Trimming removed 0 bases from V and 0 bases from J, with 7 bases in between. Germline V lookup: CDR1 SGDLS, CDR2 YYNGEE. Here the CDR3 DNA reads TGTGCCAGCAGCGTAGGACAGTCCTCCTACGAGCAGTACTTC. Amino acids: CASSVGQSSYEQYF.

This chain connects TRBV7-9 to TRBJ2-1, with 10 bases that match TRBD2. Germline V gives CDR1 SEHNR, CDR2 FQNEAQ (reference sequence). This CDR3 is 17 amino acids long. V was clipped by 2 bases and J by 7 bases; unmatched bases: 11. The chain's CDR3 is CASSLTSSGSSINEQFF. CDR3 in DNA: TGTGCCAGCAGCTTAACCTCTAGCGGGAGCTCAATAAATGAGCAGTTCTTC.

On this clonotype: The junction departs from the called germline gene at one end, perhaps through a read error. The chain combines TRBV2 with TRBJ2-1; D call uncertain. There are 13 residues in the CDR3. Germline V gene lookup returns CDR1 SNHLY and CDR2 FYNNEI. The CDR3, as DNA: TGTACCAGCAGTGAAACCGGCTACAATGAGCAGTTCTTC. Translating it yields CTSSETGYNEQFF.

This clonotype was counted many times. The chain employs TRBV20-1 and TRBJ2-1, with TRBD2 matching over 11 bases. CDR3 size: 19 residues. The trim removed 6 bases at V and 5 bases at J, leaving 21 bases unmatched. CDR1 is DFQATT and CDR2 is SNEGSKA in the germline V gene (reference sequence). CDR3 in amino acids: CSAAPGPYRTSGPNNEQFF. The CDR3 region has the DNA TGCAGTGCCGCCCCGGGACCCTACAGGACTAGCGGGCCGAACAATGAGCAGTTCTTC.

The chain links TRBV7-9 to TRBJ2-7, with D uncertain. V was trimmed by 6 bases and J by 0 bases, leaving 9 bases between them. Per the germline V gene, CDR1 is SEHNR and CDR2 is FQNEAQ (reference sequence). The CDR3 totals 13 residues. CDR3 region: CASRLPSSYEQYF. In DNA form, the CDR3 reads TGTGCCAGCAGACTCCCGAGCTCCTACGAGCAGTACTTC.

V is TRBV20-1 and J is TRBJ2-7; TRBD1 is a possible D gene (6 bases). V lost 2 bases, J lost 1 base, and 9 bases lay in between. In germline, CDR1 is DFQATT, CDR2 SNEGSKA (reference sequence). The CDR3 consists of 13 residues. The CDR3 nucleotides are TGCAGTGCTAGACAGGGGTATTCCTACGAGCAGTACTTC. The encoded protein is CSARQGYSYEQYF.

This clonotype was recorded many times. The chain employs TRBV5-8 and TRBJ2-7, with D hard to call. CDR3 size: 14 residues. Per germline, CDR1 SGHTS and CDR2 YDEGEE. Trimming cost V 2 bases and J 7 bases, with 16 bases left between them. CDR3 nucleotide sequence: TGTGCCAGCAGCTTTGGTCGTTCAAACGGTGAGCAGTACTTC. The encoded protein is CASSFGRSNGEQYF.

This clonotype was seen ten or more times. This chain connects TRBV5-6 to TRBJ2-1; D remains unclear. Trimming took off 2 bases at V and 9 bases at J, with 9 bases between the two ends. Germline V gene lookup returns CDR1 SGHDT and CDR2 YYEEEE. This CDR3 spans 12 amino acids. As DNA, the CDR3 is TGTGCCAGCAGCTTATCTAGTTTTGAGCAGTTCTTC. Protein: CASSLSSFEQFF.

Ten or more counts support this clonotype. The chain employs TRBV7-9 and TRBJ2-5; 8 bases align to TRBD1. Trimming removed 5 bases from V and 5 bases from J; junction bases left unmatched: 16. Per germline, CDR1 SEHNR and CDR2 FQNEAQ (reference sequence). The CDR3 is 17 amino acids. CDR3 DNA: TGTGCCAGCAGCCCCCACCCGAGGACAGGGTTCGGGGAGACCCAGTACTTC. Translation: CASSPHPRTGFGETQYF.